The clone carrying this TCR beta chain occurred a few times. The antigen is not known. Patients were ruled out by autoimmune disease history or systemic immunosuppression. This record belongs to a study of OX40 agonist ivuxolimab in advanced cancers. Study-level background: Partial responses occurred in Three dose-escalation patients, one with hepatocellular carcinoma and two with cutaneous melanoma. Study-wide results and limits: Normalized T-cell clonal expansion was also low in some nonresponders.

Measured with immunoSEQ multiplex PCR; TCRdb has only the in-frame clones, and not every one. The sample holds about 82,000 clones, around 85% seen once. This clonotype was sampled from an adult with an advanced solid tumor such as melanoma, head and neck, liver or kidney cancer. The input for sequencing was CD4+ or CD8+ T cells sorted from blood, taken in a trial of the OX40 agonist ivuxolimab.

In DNA, the CDR3 is TGTGCCAGCAGTAACAGGGGGTATGGCAATCAGCCCCAGCATTTT. It codes for CASSNRGYGNQPQHF. The V and J genes are TRBV27 and TRBJ1-5; TRBD1 agrees at 8 bases. Germline loops: CDR1 MNHEY, CDR2 SMNVEV (reference sequence). CDR3 length equals 15 residues. With 5 bases clipped from V and 2 bases from J, the junction kept 5 bases outside the gene matches.